The 25 T cell receptor beta chains in this list originate from one sample, sequenced in a study of blood T cell repertoires in COVID-19. The assay was immunoSEQ multiplex PCR, and TCRdb's table has in-frame clones only and misses some. Of approximately 390,000 clones listed, 70% to 90% are singletons. The specimen was PBMCs or T cells enriched from blood (not recorded which). The source is a woman aged 40 to 50 with acute COVID-19.

The chain combines TRBV10-1 with TRBJ2-3; D is possibly TRBD1 (6 bases). The V and J ends lost 3 bases and 1 base respectively, with 11 bases between them. This CDR3 contains 15 residues. CDR1 WNHNN and CDR2 SYGVQD come from the germline V gene (reference sequence). The CDR3 reads CASSDPKGGTDTQYF. As DNA, the CDR3 is TGCGCCAGCAGTGATCCGAAGGGGGGCACAGATACGCAGTATTTT.

This clone was observed once. The chain uses TRBV7-2 and TRBJ2-7, with 10 bases that match TRBD1. With 1 base clipped from V and 5 bases from J, the junction kept 2 bases outside the gene matches. This CDR3 has 14 amino acids. In germline, CDR1 is SGHTA, CDR2 FQGNSA. CDR3 sequence: CASSLGTGGHEQYF. CDR3 in DNA: TGTGCCAGCAGCTTAGGGACAGGGGGGCACGAGCAGTACTTC. The full variable domain, completed using reference TRBV7-2 and TRBJ2-7, is GAGVSQSPSNKVTEKGKDVELRCDPISGHTALYWYRQSLGQGLEFLIYFQGNSAPDKSGLPSDRFSAERTGGSVSTLTIQRTQQEDSAVYLCASSLGTGGHEQYFGPGTRLTVT.

The gene calls are TRBV7-9 and TRBJ1-6, with TRBD1 identical over 8 bases. The CDR3 runs 15 residues. Germline V gene sequence: CDR1 SEHNR, CDR2 FQNEAQ (reference sequence). The V segment lost 5 bases and the J segment 10 bases; nucleotides outside the gene matches: 10. The CDR3 nucleotides read TGTGCCAGCAGCACGACAGGGGTACCTCCCTCACCCCTCCACTTT. This sequence encodes CASSTTGVPPSPLHF.

The rearrangement uses TRBV18 and TRBJ2-1; 8 bases fit TRBD1. The germline V gene has CDR1 KGHSH and CDR2 LQKENI. V lost 5 bases, J lost 8 bases, and 8 bases stayed unmatched. There are 14 residues in the CDR3. The CDR3 loop reads CASSERTGSDEQFF. The CDR3 DNA follows: TGTGCCAGCTCAGAACGGACAGGGAGCGATGAGCAGTTCTTC.

This sequence joins TRBV7-8 and TRBJ1-1; a weak D match, TRBD1 (5 bases). The V end was cut by 3 bases, the J end by 0 bases, with 14 bases between. The germline V gene encodes CDR1 SGHVS and CDR2 FQNEAQ. The CDR3 totals 16 residues. DNA for the CDR3: TGTGCCAGCAGCTTTGGGGCGGGACGGTTGAACACTGAAGCTTTCTTT. This translates into CASSFGAGRLNTEAFF.

The chain links TRBV30 to TRBJ1-3, with D possibly TRBD1 on 5 matching bases. Trimming pared 0 bases from V and 2 bases from J, leaving 11 bases between. The germline V gene encodes CDR1 GTSNPN and CDR2 SVGIG (reference sequence). The CDR3 spans 15 residues. CDR3 nucleotide sequence: TGTGCCTGGAGTGTAGCATCAGGGCCTGGAAACACCATATATTTT. Amino acids: CAWSVASGPGNTIYF. The complete variable domain, with remaining parts taken from reference TRBV30 and TRBJ1-3, reads SQTIHQWPATLVQPVGSPLSLECTVEGTSNPNLYWYRQAAGRGLQLLFYSVGIGQISSEVPQNLSASRPQDRQFILSSKKLLLSDSGFYLCAWSVASGPGNTIYFGEGSWLTVV.

V gene TRBV27 combines with J gene TRBJ1-2, with D tentatively TRBD1 (6 bases). Trimming shortened V by 10 bases and J by 7 bases, and 19 bases separated the two germline ends. Germline V lookup: CDR1 MNHEY, CDR2 SMNVEV (reference sequence). The CDR3 covers 13 residues. The CDR3 spells CATGQFPASGYTF. CDR3 DNA: TGTGCCACCGGACAGTTTCCAGCGAGTGGCTACACCTTC.

The J gene is TRBJ2-5, the V gene TRBV7-7; 11 bases are a match to TRBD2. Germline V gene lookup returns CDR1 SSHAT and CDR2 FNYEAQ (reference sequence). V dropped 3 bases and J dropped 5; count of bases not matched to a gene: 11. This CDR3 has 17 residues. The CDR3 DNA reads as TGTGCCAGCAGCTTTGGCGGCTCGGGACTAGCGGTTGAGACCCAGTACTTC. It translates to CASSFGGSGLAVETQYF.

This chain links TRBV11-3 with TRBJ2-5; tentative D call: TRBD2 (5 bases). The CDR3 runs to 16 residues. V was shortened by 5 bases and J by 2 bases, with 18 bases between the two germline ends. Germline CDR1 and CDR2: SGHNT and YENEEA. The CDR3 is CASSPGVAGVQETQYF. DNA for the CDR3: TGTGCCAGCAGCCCTGGTGTGGCCGGGGTACAAGAGACCCAGTACTTC. The full variable domain, completed using reference TRBV11-3 and TRBJ2-5, is EAGVVQSPRYKIIEKKQPVAFWCNPISGHNTLYWYLQNLGQGPELLIRYENEEAVDDSQLPKDRFSAERLKGVDSTLKIQPAELGDSAVYLCASSPGVAGVQETQYFGPGTRLLVL.

The chain uses TRBV11-3 and TRBJ2-6; no clear D gene. Germline CDR1 is SGHNT and CDR2 is YENEEA. CDR3 size: 17 residues. Trimming shortened V by 1 base and J by 0 bases, and 10 bases separated the two germline ends. CDR3 region: CASSLGLQRSGANVLTF. In nucleotides, the CDR3 is TGTGCCAGCAGCTTAGGACTTCAACGCTCTGGGGCCAACGTCCTGACTTTC.

DNA of the CDR3: TGTGCCAGCAGCTTGGGGGGCCTGTACCAAGAGACCCAGTACTTC. Translated: CASSLGGLYQETQYF. This chain links TRBV5-8 with TRBJ2-5; possibly TRBD1 for D (5 bases). V lost 0 bases, J lost 0 bases, and 9 bases lay in between. The germline V gene encodes CDR1 SGHTS and CDR2 YDEGEE. The CDR3 consists of 15 residues.

Concerning this clone itself: This may come from a read error, since a much larger clone is one base off. This specimen includes other DNA sequences encoding the same CDR3. The chain uses TRBV19 and TRBJ1-5; 8 nucleotides align to TRBD1. Germline values: CDR1 LNHDA, CDR2 SQIVND (reference sequence). The CDR3 is 14 residues long. V lost 6 bases, J lost 3 bases, and 4 bases stayed unmatched. CDR3 protein: CASRLTGDNQPQHF. The CDR3 DNA follows: TGTGCCAGTAGGCTGACAGGGGACAATCAGCCCCAGCATTTT.

The rearrangement links TRBV18 to TRBJ1-1; D is uncertain. With 4 bases removed from V and 1 base from J, the gap between germline ends came to 10 bases. The CDR3 consists of 14 residues. The germline V gene has CDR1 KGHSH and CDR2 LQKENI. The CDR3: CASSLSFGNTEAFF. As DNA, the CDR3 is TGTGCCAGCTCACTGAGTTTTGGGAACACTGAAGCTTTCTTT.

This chain joins TRBV29-1 and TRBJ1-1; no firm D call. This CDR3 has 13 amino acids. V lost 6 bases, J lost 0 bases, and 11 bases lay in between. Germline V gives CDR1 SQVTM, CDR2 ANQGSEA. CDR3 protein: CSVLADLNTEAFF. CDR3 DNA: TGCAGCGTACTAGCGGACCTGAACACTGAAGCTTTCTTT.

The chain uses TRBV28 and TRBJ2-1; 8 bases match TRBD2. The CDR3 runs to 15 residues. Germline V CDR1 and CDR2: MDHEN, SYDVKM. The J segment lost 8 bases and the V segment lost 2 bases, leaving 8 bases of the junction unmatched. Here the CDR3 reads CASSLVSGGPHEQFF. Written as DNA, the CDR3 is TGTGCCAGCAGTTTAGTGTCGGGGGGGCCTCATGAGCAGTTCTTC. The complete variable domain, with remaining parts taken from reference TRBV28 and TRBJ2-1, reads DVKVTQSSRYLVKRTGEKVFLECVQDMDHENMFWYRQDPGLGLRLIYFSYDVKMKEKGDIPEGYSVSREKKERFSLILESASTNQTSMYLCASSLVSGGPHEQFFGPGTRLTVL.

J is TRBJ2-3 and V is TRBV30, with 9 positions matching TRBD1. The J segment lost 14 bases and the V segment lost 3 bases, leaving 6 bases of the junction unmatched. Germline V gives CDR1 GTSNPN, CDR2 SVGIG (reference sequence). The CDR3 is 11 residues long. CDR3 sequence reads: CAWSRTGALYF. The CDR3 nucleotides read TGTGCCTGGAGCCGGACAGGGGCGTTGTATTTT. Together with reference TRBV30 and TRBJ2-3, the CDR3 gives the full variable domain: SQTIHQWPATLVQPVGSPLSLECTVEGTSNPNLYWYRQAAGRGLQLLFYSVGIGQISSEVPQNLSASRPQDRQFILSSKKLLLSDSGFYLCAWSRTGALYFGPGTRLTVL.

This clone was seen a few times. The V and J genes are TRBV2 and TRBJ1-3, with a tentative D call TRBD1 (5 bases). Trimming took off 4 bases at V and 2 bases at J, with 9 bases between the two ends. The CDR3 has 14 residues. CDR1 and CDR2 (germline): SNHLY, FYNNEI. This chain's CDR3 is CASSVARAGNTIYF. CDR3 coding DNA: TGTGCCAGCAGTGTTGCCAGGGCTGGAAACACCATATATTTT. Looking up the rest from reference TRBV2 and TRBJ1-3 gives the full variable domain: EPEVTQTPSHQVTQMGQEVILRCVPISNHLYFYWYRQILGQKVEFLVSFYNNEISEKSEIFDDQFSVERPDGSNFTLKIRSTKLEDSAMYFCASSVARAGNTIYFGEGSWLTVV.

The chain couples TRBV5-1 to TRBJ1-2; D possibly corresponds to TRBD1 (5 bases). V lost 0 bases and J lost 4, with 13 bases in between. The V gene's germline CDR1 is SGHRS and CDR2 YFSETQ. The CDR3 has 15 amino acids. This CDR3 reads CASSLASGGGYGYTF. CDR3 DNA sequence: TGCGCCAGCAGCTTGGCCAGTGGGGGAGGCTATGGCTACACCTTC.

The rearrangement uses TRBV20-1 and TRBJ2-3, with a weak D call TRBD2 (5 bases). Germline V gene data show CDR1 as DFQATT and CDR2 as SNEGSKA (reference sequence). The ends were cut back, 3 bases at V and 5 bases at J, with 18 bases in the middle. The CDR3 is made up of 15 amino acids. CDR3 residues: CSASPISGFGDTQYF. In DNA, the CDR3 is TGCAGTGCTAGTCCCATTTCGGGATTCGGAGATACGCAGTATTTT.

This clone was observed a handful of times. This chain joins TRBV20-1 and TRBJ2-5; D is uncertain. Trimming stripped 3 bases from V and 2 bases from J, with 7 bases between. The V gene's germline CDR1 is DFQATT and CDR2 SNEGSKA (reference sequence). The CDR3 length is 12 residues. CDR3 loop: CSASSQQETQYF. The CDR3 coding sequence is TGCAGTGCTAGTAGTCAGCAAGAGACCCAGTACTTC.

V gene TRBV27 combines with J gene TRBJ2-2; 7 bases fit TRBD2. The trim removed 4 bases at V and 4 bases at J, leaving 3 bases unmatched. The CDR3 runs 14 residues. Germline V gene lookup returns CDR1 MNHEY and CDR2 SMNVEV (reference sequence). CDR3 coding DNA: TGTGCCAGCAGTTACGGGGAGGGCACCGGGGAGCTGTTTTTT. Its translation is CASSYGEGTGELFF.

The chain employs TRBV30 and TRBJ1-2; D not certain. The CDR3 length is 16 residues. V was cut by 0 bases and J by 3 bases, with 17 bases left in between. The germline CDR1 and CDR2 sequences are GTSNPN and SVGIG (reference sequence). The CDR3 loop reads CAWSVQISVSYYGYTF. DNA of the CDR3: TGTGCCTGGAGTGTACAGATAAGTGTTTCGTACTATGGCTACACCTTC.

The V and J genes are TRBV10-3 and TRBJ2-5; D is ambiguous. The CDR3 is made up of 13 amino acids. The germline V and J ends were trimmed by 7 bases and 0 bases, with 9 bases remaining between them. The germline CDR1 and CDR2 sequences are ENHRY and SYGVKD. CDR3 protein: CAIKSDYQETQYF. In DNA form, the CDR3 reads TGTGCCATCAAGTCCGACTACCAAGAGACCCAGTACTTC.

This clone has only one observation. The chain couples TRBV10-3 to TRBJ1-1, with 9 bases that match TRBD1. The CDR3 runs 16 residues. The V segment lost 4 bases and the J segment 1 base; nucleotides outside the gene matches: 7. CDR1 ENHRY and CDR2 SYGVKD come from the germline V gene. The CDR3 reads CAISGHTGQGNTEAFF. CDR3 in DNA: TGTGCCATCAGTGGACACACGGGACAGGGGAACACTGAAGCTTTCTTT.

V is TRBV24-1 and J is TRBJ1-2; D possibly corresponds to TRBD1 (5 bases). CDR1 is KGHDR and CDR2 is SFDVKD in the germline V gene. V was pared by 4 bases and J by 3 bases, with 11 bases between. The CDR3 is 14 residues long. The CDR3 nucleotides read TGTGCCACCAGTGAAGACGACAGTTACTATGGCTACACCTTC. Protein sequence: CATSEDDSYYGYTF.